The TCR beta chain described here comes from a study of identical twins. Study-wide findings and caveats: Donors were not followed over many years; analysis was cross-sectional. Fewer insertions characterized abundant cord blood beta clonotypes, whereas memory repertoires showed none.

Only a few counts were recorded for this clonotype. Its antigen remains unidentified. Template switching supplied a universal primer site; unique molecular identifiers were carried on the cDNA. MiXCR, applied by TCRdb to the 5' RACE reads, yields one record per CDR3 protein. The sample has about 240,000 distinct CDR3 sequences, 8% to 11% seen once; the top ten hold less than 12%. CDR1 and CDR2 (germline): DFQATT, SNEGSKA (reference sequence). The ends lost 1 base at V and 5 bases at J; junction bases unmatched: 12. The CDR3 is 17 residues long. Sequenced input: memory T cells sorted from blood. The TCR sequence derives from a man in his forties or fifties in good health. The chain links TRBV20-1 to TRBJ2-1; 9 bases agree with TRBD2. CDR3 region: CSARGLIAGVIHNEQFF. The DNA of the CDR3 is TGCAGTGCTAGAGGCTTAATAGCGGGAGTGATACACAATGAGCAGTTCTTC.